This T cell receptor (beta chain) derives from a study of shared clonotypes between healthy human individuals. Whole-study results and caveats: A small donor pool kept down the genetic and exposure-history diversity that was represented.

CDR1 is MNHNY, CDR2 SVGAGI, per germline (reference sequence). Trimming took 3 bases from V and 0 from J; bases not matched to a gene: 3. The CDR3 extends over 15 amino acids. Naivety among CD8 cells was defined by CD45RO negativity and positive CCR7 selection, thereby excluding terminally differentiated effector memory CD45RA+ cells. Using immunoSEQ multiplex PCR, the repertoire was profiled, and TCRdb retains in-frame clones only, with some absent. The repertoire includes around 2,000,000 clones, about 94% of them detected once, and about 1.1% sits in the top ten. This clone has just one count. What it binds is not known.

The sequence was obtained from a man aged 18 to 30 in good health. This chain uses TRBV6-6 with TRBJ2-7; 9 bases line up with TRBD1. Specimen: naive CD8+ T cells sorted from blood. The CDR3 reads CASSYADRGSYEQYF. CDR3 DNA sequence: TGTGCCAGCAGTTATGCGGACAGGGGCTCCTACGAGCAGTACTTC.